The 8 T cell receptor beta chains below all came from one sample that was sequenced in a study of T cell changes during pregnancy in multiple sclerosis. TCRdb's copy holds only in-frame clones and misses some; the assay was immunoSEQ multiplex PCR. The sample records nearly 110,000 clones, roughly 90% being singletons. This sample comprised peripheral blood, obtained in the third trimester of pregnancy. The receptors stem from a female donor in good health, enrolled as a control in a pregnancy study.

The rearrangement links TRBV5-1 to TRBJ2-7, with 8 bases matching TRBD2. The J segment lost 0 bases and the V segment lost 3 bases, leaving 2 bases of the junction unmatched. CDR3 size: 14 residues. CDR1 is SGHRS and CDR2 is YFSETQ in the germline V gene. CDR3 bases: TGCGCCAGCAGCTCGGGGGGGTCCTCCTACGAGCAGTACTTC. Its translation: CASSSGGSSYEQYF. Complete variable domain (other parts from reference TRBV5-1 and TRBJ2-7): KAGVTQTPRYLIKTRGQQVTLSCSPISGHRSVSWYQQTPGQGLQFLFEYFSETQRNKGNFPGRFSGRQFSNSRSEMNVSTLELGDSALYLCASSSGGSSYEQYFGPGTRLTVT.

V usage is TRBV11-2 and J usage is TRBJ2-2; 8 nucleotides line up with TRBD1. This CDR3 has 16 amino acids. Germline lookup yields CDR1 SGHAT and CDR2 FQNNGV. Trimming removed 5 bases from V and 4 bases from J; junction bases left unmatched: 9. In DNA form, the CDR3 reads TGTGCCAGCAGCCCACGACAGGGGCCGGTCACCGGGGAGCTGTTTTTT. Its protein product is CASSPRQGPVTGELFF.

The gene calls are TRBV6-6 and TRBJ1-2; D not certain. V was shortened by 8 bases and J by 0 bases, with 7 bases between the two germline ends. The CDR3 sequence is 12 residues long. From germline, CDR1 is MNHNY and CDR2 SVGAGI (reference sequence). CDR3 bases: TGTGCCAGCGGAGTCTCTAACTATGGCTACACCTTC. Its translation: CASGVSNYGYTF.

V gene TRBV5-5 combines with J gene TRBJ1-6, with 7 bases fitting TRBD1. V shed 4 bases, J shed 7 bases, and the junction held 8 bases outside the gene matches. Germline assignment: CDR1 SGHKS and CDR2 YYEKEE (reference sequence). CDR3 length equals 15 residues. The CDR3 is CASSARTGSNSPLHF. The DNA of the CDR3 is TGTGCCAGCAGCGCGAGGACAGGTTCAAATTCACCCCTCCACTTT. The full variable domain, rest sourced from reference TRBV5-5 and TRBJ1-6, is DAGVTQSPTHLIKTRGQQVTLRCSPISGHKSVSWYQQVLGQGPQFIFQYYEKEERGRGNFPDRFSARQFPNYSSELNVNALLLGDSALYLCASSARTGSNSPLHFGNGTRLTVT.

The chain is built from TRBV27 and TRBJ1-2, with 8 positions matching TRBD1. With 6 bases clipped from V and 6 bases from J, the junction kept 15 bases outside the gene matches. CDR1 is MNHEY and CDR2 is SMNVEV in the germline V gene (reference sequence). The CDR3 covers 16 residues. The CDR3 sequence is CASSPNPTTGGHGYTF. The CDR3 DNA is TGTGCCAGCAGCCCCAACCCTACTACAGGGGGTCATGGCTACACCTTC.

The genes are TRBV2 and TRBJ2-1, with 7 bases identical to TRBD2. The CDR3 is 14 amino acids. Germline CDR1 and CDR2: SNHLY and FYNNEI. Losses at the gene ends were 4 bases for V and 9 bases for J; bases not matched to a gene: 9. The CDR3 sequence is CASSVGWSGVEQFF. The CDR3 DNA follows: TGTGCCAGCAGTGTTGGTTGGAGCGGGGTTGAGCAGTTCTTC.

As DNA, the CDR3 is TGTGCCAGCAGCTTAATGCTAGCGGGGGCCACAGATACGCAGTATTTT. Protein sequence: CASSLMLAGATDTQYF. The chain is built from TRBV5-6 and TRBJ2-3; TRBD2 agrees at 10 bases. The CDR3 totals 16 residues. With 2 bases clipped from V and 2 bases from J, the junction kept 5 bases outside the gene matches. Per the germline V gene, CDR1 is SGHDT and CDR2 is YYEEEE.

V and J are TRBV27 and TRBJ1-2; 8 nucleotides agree with TRBD1. Germline values: CDR1 MNHEY, CDR2 SMNVEV (reference sequence). Losses at the gene ends were 0 bases for V and 8 bases for J; bases not matched to a gene: 5. This CDR3 region has 14 residues. The CDR3 region has the DNA TGTGCCAGCAGTTTATCGCAGGGGGCCACGGGCTACACCTTC. This sequence encodes CASSLSQGATGYTF.